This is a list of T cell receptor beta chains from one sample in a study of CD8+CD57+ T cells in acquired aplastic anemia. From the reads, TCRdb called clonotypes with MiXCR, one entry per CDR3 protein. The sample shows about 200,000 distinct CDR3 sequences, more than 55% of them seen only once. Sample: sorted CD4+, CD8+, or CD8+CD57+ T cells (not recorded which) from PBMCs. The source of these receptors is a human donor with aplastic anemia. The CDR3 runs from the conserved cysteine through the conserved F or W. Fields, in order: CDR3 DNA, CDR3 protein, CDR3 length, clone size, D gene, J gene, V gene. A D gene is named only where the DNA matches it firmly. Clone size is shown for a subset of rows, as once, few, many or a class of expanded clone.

DNA: TGTGCCAGCAAACTCTCGGGCCAAGGGAGCGACTCTGGAAACACCATATATTTT; CDR3: CASKLSGQGSDSGNTIYF; length: 18; size: -; D: -; J: TRBJ1-3; V: TRBV19
DNA: TGTGCCAGCAGCCTTGAAAGAGCGGGAGGGCCGATGAGCGAGCAGTACTTC; CDR3: CASSLERAGGPMSEQYF; length: 17; size: -; D: TRBD2; J: TRBJ2-7; V: TRBV14
DNA: TGTGCCAGCAGCTTGGCCAGCGGGGGGTTCGGCGAGCAGTACTTC; CDR3: CASSLASGGFGEQYF; length: 15; size: -; D: TRBD2; J: TRBJ2-7; V: TRBV5-1
DNA: TGTGCCAGTAGTATAACAGGGTCACATGGCTACACCTTC; CDR3: CASSITGSHGYTF; length: 13; size: -; D: -; J: TRBJ1-2; V: TRBV19
DNA: TGTGCCAGTAGCGAAAGCGGACGAACCTGCGAGCAGTACTTC; CDR3: CASSESGRTCEQYF; length: 14; size: -; D: -; J: TRBJ2-7; V: TRBV19
DNA: TGTGCCAGCAGTGACGACGGCAGAAGGGGGTATAATTCACCCCTCCACTTT; CDR3: CASSDDGRRGYNSPLHF; length: 17; size: -; D: -; J: TRBJ1-6; V: TRBV25-1
DNA: TGTGCCAGCAGCGTGGGTGACGGGACAGCCCTATCCTACGAGCAGTACTTC; CDR3: CASSVGDGTALSYEQYF; length: 17; size: -; D: TRBD1; J: TRBJ2-7; V: TRBV9
DNA: TGCAGTGCTAGAGACGTGGCCTCCTACGAGCAGTACTTC; CDR3: CSARDVASYEQYF; length: 13; size: -; D: -; J: TRBJ2-7; V: TRBV20-1
DNA: TGTGCCAGCAGGCGCCGGACAGGGGAGGCCAATTCACCCCTCCACTTT; CDR3: CASRRRTGEANSPLHF; length: 16; size: -; D: TRBD1; J: TRBJ1-6; V: TRBV2
DNA: TGTGCCAGCACCCCCGTGGGCAATGAGCAGTTCTTC; CDR3: CASTPVGNEQFF; length: 12; size: once; D: -; J: TRBJ2-1; V: TRBV7-9
DNA: TGTGCCAGCAGCAACTTCTGGGGGCCCGATAACGAGCAGTACTTC; CDR3: CASSNFWGPDNEQYF; length: 15; size: -; D: -; J: TRBJ2-7; V: TRBV5-4
DNA: TGTGCCAGCAGTTACAGCAGGGGCGAGCAGTACTTC; CDR3: CASSYSRGEQYF; length: 12; size: few; D: -; J: TRBJ2-7; V: TRBV9
DNA: TGCGCCAGCAGTGAGAACTACCACGGGGAACTGTTTTTT; CDR3: CASSENYHGELFF; length: 13; size: -; D: -; J: TRBJ2-2; V: TRBV10-1
DNA: TGTGCCACCAGCGGAAGGCAGGGTGGGTACGAGCAGTACTTC; CDR3: CATSGRQGGYEQYF; length: 14; size: few; D: -; J: TRBJ2-7; V: TRBV24-1
DNA: TGTGCCACCAGTGATTTCAGGGGATCGGGGATCAATGAGCAGTTCTTC; CDR3: CATSDFRGSGINEQFF; length: 16; size: -; D: -; J: TRBJ2-1; V: TRBV24-1
DNA: TGCAGTCCCAGGGGACAGGTTCTAACCTACGAGCAGTACTTC; CDR3: CSPRGQVLTYEQYF; length: 14; size: once; D: TRBD1; J: TRBJ2-7; V: TRBV20-1
DNA: TGTGCCAGCAGCCAAGGGGGGGCTTCGCAGTATTTT; CDR3: CASSQGGASQYF; length: 12; size: -; D: -; J: TRBJ2-3; V: TRBV14
DNA: TGTGCCAGCAGTGCCCCCGGGACAGTTTATGGCTACACCTTC; CDR3: CASSAPGTVYGYTF; length: 14; size: -; D: TRBD1; J: TRBJ1-2; V: TRBV2
DNA: TGTGCCAGCAGCTTACTCCGGGGCAATGAGCAGTTCTTC; CDR3: CASSLLRGNEQFF; length: 13; size: -; D: -; J: TRBJ2-1; V: TRBV7-2
DNA: TGCAGCTTAGCCTGCTACAGGGTGCGCTACGAGCAGTACTTC; CDR3: CSLACYRVRYEQYF; length: 14; size: -; D: -; J: TRBJ2-7; V: TRBV29-1
DNA: TGTACCATCAGTGATCGGGACAATGAGCAGTTCTTC; CDR3: CTISDRDNEQFF; length: 12; size: -; D: -; J: TRBJ2-1; V: TRBV10-3
DNA: TGTGCCAGCAGCAATAGGCAGGGGGCATGGGGAACTGAAGCTTTCTTT; CDR3: CASSNRQGAWGTEAFF; length: 16; size: -; D: TRBD1; J: TRBJ1-1; V: TRBV7-9
DNA: TGTGCCAGCAGCCACAGTCCTGCGGGGGAGCTCTACAATGAGCAGTTCTTC; CDR3: CASSHSPAGELYNEQFF; length: 17; size: many; D: TRBD2; J: TRBJ2-1; V: TRBV7-3
DNA: TGTGCCAGCAGCTCGGACGTGGGGAGCTACACCTTC; CDR3: CASSSDVGSYTF; length: 12; size: -; D: -; J: TRBJ1-2; V: TRBV6-4
DNA: TGTGCCAGCAGTTTATCGGGTCTCTCAGGGTTGGCTTTCTTT; CDR3: CASSLSGLSGLAFF; length: 14; size: -; D: -; J: TRBJ1-1; V: TRBV27
DNA: TGCAGTGCTAGAAAAGGGGACGAGCAGTACTTC; CDR3: CSARKGDEQYF; length: 11; size: -; D: -; J: TRBJ2-7; V: TRBV20-1
DNA: TGCGCCAGCAGCCCGTACCTCGCAGGGAAGGGGACTGAAGCTTTCTTT; CDR3: CASSPYLAGKGTEAFF; length: 16; size: -; D: -; J: TRBJ1-1; V: TRBV4-1
DNA: TGTGCCAGTAGGGGGCCGAACACTGAAGCTTTCTTT; CDR3: CASRGPNTEAFF; length: 12; size: -; D: -; J: TRBJ1-1; V: TRBV19
DNA: TGTGCCAGCAGTGACTGGGACAGGGATAATTCACCCCTCCACTTT; CDR3: CASSDWDRDNSPLHF; length: 15; size: -; D: TRBD1; J: TRBJ1-6; V: TRBV7-9
DNA: TGTGCCACCAGTGCGACACCCGATAAGAGATGGGGCTACACCTTC; CDR3: CATSATPDKRWGYTF; length: 15; size: -; D: -; J: TRBJ1-2; V: TRBV24-1
DNA: TGCAGTGTTACGAGGTGGGTGGGAGTCAATCAGCCCCAGCATTTT; CDR3: CSVTRWVGVNQPQHF; length: 15; size: few; D: -; J: TRBJ1-5; V: TRBV20-1
DNA: TGCGCCAGCAGCCCCGACCGGGGTACCGCCTCCTACGAGCAGTACTTC; CDR3: CASSPDRGTASYEQYF; length: 16; size: -; D: -; J: TRBJ2-7; V: TRBV4-3
DNA: TGTGCCACCAGCAGGGACAGGGGTCATGAGCAGTTCTTC; CDR3: CATSRDRGHEQFF; length: 13; size: few; D: TRBD1; J: TRBJ2-1; V: TRBV15
DNA: TGTGCCAGTAGTATATGGGGGAGCTCCTACGAGCAGTACTTC; CDR3: CASSIWGSSYEQYF; length: 14; size: -; D: -; J: TRBJ2-7; V: TRBV19
DNA: TGTGCCAGCAGCCACGCGGGGCAGGCGAACACCGGGGAGCTGTTTTTT; CDR3: CASSHAGQANTGELFF; length: 16; size: -; D: -; J: TRBJ2-2; V: TRBV7-3
DNA: TGTGCCAGCAGCTTAGGGGTATCCCAAGATACGCAGTATTTT; CDR3: CASSLGVSQDTQYF; length: 14; size: -; D: -; J: TRBJ2-3; V: TRBV7-8
DNA: TGTGCCAGCAGGGTGGGACTAGCGGGAAACCCCTACGAGCAGTACTTC; CDR3: CASRVGLAGNPYEQYF; length: 16; size: -; D: TRBD2; J: TRBJ2-7; V: TRBV2
DNA: TGTGCCACCAGTGATTTTCCTCCGGCCGGGACAGGGGATAACAATGAGCAGTTCTTC; CDR3: CATSDFPPAGTGDNNEQFF; length: 19; size: -; D: TRBD1; J: TRBJ2-1; V: TRBV24-1
DNA: TGCAGTGCTAGAGATATTGCGACAGGGGATTCTTCACCCCTCCACTTT; CDR3: CSARDIATGDSSPLHF; length: 16; size: -; D: TRBD1; J: TRBJ1-6; V: TRBV20-1
DNA: TGCAGTGCTAGAGAAACTAGCCGGAACGCCGAGCAGTACTTC; CDR3: CSARETSRNAEQYF; length: 14; size: few; D: -; J: TRBJ2-7; V: TRBV20-1
DNA: TGTGCCACCAGTGATCCGCAGAATGCACACTACGAGCAGTACTTC; CDR3: CATSDPQNAHYEQYF; length: 15; size: -; D: -; J: TRBJ2-7; V: TRBV24-1
DNA: TGCAGTGCTAGTGTCAGTAGCTCCTATAATTCACCCCTCCACTTT; CDR3: CSASVSSSYNSPLHF; length: 15; size: -; D: -; J: TRBJ1-6; V: TRBV20-1
DNA: TGTGCCAGCAGTTACCCAGGAGGGGGCAGAAACTATGGCTACACCTTC; CDR3: CASSYPGGGRNYGYTF; length: 16; size: -; D: TRBD1; J: TRBJ1-2; V: TRBV6-6
DNA: TGCGCCAGCAGCGTGGCTAGTGTCACAGATACGCAGTATTTT; CDR3: CASSVASVTDTQYF; length: 14; size: -; D: -; J: TRBJ2-3; V: TRBV5-1
DNA: TGTGCCAGCAGTGAGCCCAGCACCTATAGCACAGATACGCAGTATTTT; CDR3: CASSEPSTYSTDTQYF; length: 16; size: few; D: -; J: TRBJ2-3; V: TRBV25-1
DNA: TGTGCCAGCAGCCCATCCGGGGCACCCTACGAGCAGTACTTC; CDR3: CASSPSGAPYEQYF; length: 14; size: many; D: -; J: TRBJ2-7; V: TRBV9
DNA: TGTGCCAGCAGTGACCGACTAGCGTCCTACAAGCAGTACTTC; CDR3: CASSDRLASYKQYF; length: 14; size: -; D: TRBD2; J: TRBJ2-7; V: TRBV2
DNA: TGTGCCAGCAGCTCCCAAACGACAGGGTCAGGCTACACCTTC; CDR3: CASSSQTTGSGYTF; length: 14; size: -; D: TRBD1; J: TRBJ1-2; V: TRBV7-6
DNA: TGCGCCAGCAGAGGGGACAGGGATAATTCACCCCTCCACTTT; CDR3: CASRGDRDNSPLHF; length: 14; size: -; D: TRBD1; J: TRBJ1-6; V: TRBV5-1
DNA: TGTGCCAGCAGTGAGGCGGGGCTTACCTACAATGAGCAGTTCTTC; CDR3: CASSEAGLTYNEQFF; length: 15; size: -; D: -; J: TRBJ2-1; V: TRBV2
DNA: TGTGCCAGCAGCTCGACGGGGGGGCTAGGGGGTCGGGAGACCCAGTACTTC; CDR3: CASSSTGGLGGRETQYF; length: 17; size: many; D: TRBD2; J: TRBJ2-5; V: TRBV7-9
DNA: TGCAGTGCTCCACGACAGGGGGCTACCTACGAGCAGTACTTC; CDR3: CSAPRQGATYEQYF; length: 14; size: few; D: TRBD1; J: TRBJ2-7; V: TRBV20-1
DNA: TGTGCCAGCAGCTTAGGGACGGGTCAGCCCCAGCATTTT; CDR3: CASSLGTGQPQHF; length: 13; size: -; D: -; J: TRBJ1-5; V: TRBV11-2
DNA: TGTGCCATTTTCCAGGGGGGGACAGGCAATCAGCCCCAGCATTTT; CDR3: CAIFQGGTGNQPQHF; length: 15; size: -; D: TRBD1; J: TRBJ1-5; V: TRBV10-3
DNA: TGTGCCAGCAGTAGAGACAGGTATAGCAATCAGCCCCAGCATTTT; CDR3: CASSRDRYSNQPQHF; length: 15; size: -; D: -; J: TRBJ1-5; V: TRBV12-3/TRBV12-4
DNA: TGTGCCACCAGTGATTCGAGGGGGTTTGGCTACACCTTC; CDR3: CATSDSRGFGYTF; length: 13; size: -; D: -; J: TRBJ1-2; V: TRBV24-1
DNA: TGTGCCAGCAGCCTAGGGGTCGACTCTGGAAACACCATATATTTT; CDR3: CASSLGVDSGNTIYF; length: 15; size: -; D: -; J: TRBJ1-3; V: TRBV7-9
DNA: TGTGCCATCAGCCAAGAGGAGGGGCTGGGTTCACCCCTCCACTTT; CDR3: CAISQEEGLGSPLHF; length: 15; size: -; D: -; J: TRBJ1-6; V: TRBV10-3
DNA: TGCAGTGTCAGGGACGGTGGTGATGAGCAGTTCTTC; CDR3: CSVRDGGDEQFF; length: 12; size: few; D: -; J: TRBJ2-1; V: TRBV20-1
DNA: TGCAGTGCGGACCTCAGCTACGAGCAGTACTTC; CDR3: CSADLSYEQYF; length: 11; size: -; D: -; J: TRBJ2-7; V: TRBV20-1